This entry concerns a single T cell receptor beta chain. The antigen is unknown. Collection occurred without any documented infections or immune events in donors. This entry belongs to a study of identifying expanded T cells in peripheral blood. Study-wide results and caveats: Across healthy donors, higher total template counts meant significantly greater roughly 2-week count variance. Technical replicates showed around 1.3 changed clones; two weeks roughly 16; four weeks 19.

This table comes from immunoSEQ multiplex PCR, and its TCRdb copy is limited to in-frame clones, with some not included. This sample has 100,000 to 150,000 clones, with 80% to 90% found just once. The sequenced sample was blood. This clonotype originated in a person between 18 and 75 years old in good health.

The CDR3 DNA reads TGTGCCAGTAGTAAAACAGGGGGCGGCTACACCTTC. Translation: CASSKTGGGYTF. The rearrangement joins TRBV19 to TRBJ1-2; TRBD1 aligns across 9 bases. After removal of 4 bases from V and 8 bases from J, the junction contained 2 bases not matched to a gene. Germline V CDR1 and CDR2: LNHDA, SQIVND (reference sequence). The CDR3 sequence is 12 residues long.